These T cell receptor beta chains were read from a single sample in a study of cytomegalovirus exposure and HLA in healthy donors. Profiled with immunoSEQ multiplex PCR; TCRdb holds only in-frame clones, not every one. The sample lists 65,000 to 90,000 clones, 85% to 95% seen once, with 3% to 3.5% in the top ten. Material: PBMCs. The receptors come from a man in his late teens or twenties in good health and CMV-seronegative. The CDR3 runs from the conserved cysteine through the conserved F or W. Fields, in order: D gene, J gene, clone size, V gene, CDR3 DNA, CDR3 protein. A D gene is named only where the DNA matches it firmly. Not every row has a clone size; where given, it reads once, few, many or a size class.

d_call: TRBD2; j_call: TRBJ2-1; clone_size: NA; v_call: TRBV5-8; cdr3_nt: TGTGCCAGCAGCTTGGAACTAGCGGTCGGGAGTGAGCAGTTCTTC; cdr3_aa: CASSLELAVGSEQFF
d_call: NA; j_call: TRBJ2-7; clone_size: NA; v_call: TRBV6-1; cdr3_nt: TGTGCCACCCGGGTCCCCGGGGACGAGCAGTACTTC; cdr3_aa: CATRVPGDEQYF
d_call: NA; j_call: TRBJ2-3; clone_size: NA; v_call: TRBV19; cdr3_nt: TGTGCCAGTAGTATTAGGGGTATGGATACGCAGTATTTT; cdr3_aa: CASSIRGMDTQYF
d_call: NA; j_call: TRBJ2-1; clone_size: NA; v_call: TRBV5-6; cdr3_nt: TGTGCCAGCAACGTACCCCCCGGGGAGCAGTTCTTC; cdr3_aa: CASNVPPGEQFF
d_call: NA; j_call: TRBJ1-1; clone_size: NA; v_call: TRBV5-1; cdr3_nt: TGCGCCAGCAGCCCGGACTGGGACTCCAACACTGAAGCTTTCTTT; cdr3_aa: CASSPDWDSNTEAFF
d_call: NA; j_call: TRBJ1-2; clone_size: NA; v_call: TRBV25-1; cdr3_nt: TGTGCCAGCAGTGAAGTCGGGGAATATGGCTACACCTTC; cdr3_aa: CASSEVGEYGYTF
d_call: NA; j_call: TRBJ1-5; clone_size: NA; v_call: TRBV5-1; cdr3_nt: TGCGCCAGCAGAGGCAGGGAAGATCAGCCCCAGCATTTT; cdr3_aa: CASRGREDQPQHF
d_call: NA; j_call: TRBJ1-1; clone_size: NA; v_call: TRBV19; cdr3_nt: TGTGCCAGTAGTATCCGACAGATCCCTACTGAAGCTTTCTTT; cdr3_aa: CASSIRQIPTEAFF
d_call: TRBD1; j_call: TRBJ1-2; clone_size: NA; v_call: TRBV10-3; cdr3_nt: TGTGCCATCAGTGGACAGGGTTCGGATGGCTACACCTTC; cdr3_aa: CAISGQGSDGYTF
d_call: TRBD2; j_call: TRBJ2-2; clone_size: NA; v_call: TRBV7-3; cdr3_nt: TGTGCCAGCAGCGTAAGCGGGGGTCCTAACACCGGGGAGCTGTTTTTT; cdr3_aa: CASSVSGGPNTGELFF
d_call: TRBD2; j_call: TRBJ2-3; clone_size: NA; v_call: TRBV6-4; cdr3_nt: TGTGCCAGCAGTGACTCTCCACTAGCGGGGGGAGAGGCAGATACGCAGTATTTT; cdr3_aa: CASSDSPLAGGEADTQYF
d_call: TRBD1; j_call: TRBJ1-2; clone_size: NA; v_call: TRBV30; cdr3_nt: TGTGCCTGGAGGGGGACAGGGGGCGCGGGCTACACCTTC; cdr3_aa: CAWRGTGGAGYTF
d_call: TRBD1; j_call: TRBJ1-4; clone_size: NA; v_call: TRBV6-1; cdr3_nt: TGTGCCAGCAGGACTAGGACAGGGAATGAAAAACTGTTTTTT; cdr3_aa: CASRTRTGNEKLFF
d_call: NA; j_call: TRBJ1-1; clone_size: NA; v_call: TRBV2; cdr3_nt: TGTGCCAGCCGGTTGAACACTGAAGCTTTCTTT; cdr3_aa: CASRLNTEAFF
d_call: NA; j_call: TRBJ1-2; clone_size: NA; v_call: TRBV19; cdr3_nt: TGTGCCAGTAGTGCAAGACTGAATCTGTATGGCTACACCTTC; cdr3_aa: CASSARLNLYGYTF
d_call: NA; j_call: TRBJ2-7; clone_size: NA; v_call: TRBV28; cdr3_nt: TGTGCCAGCAGTCCCCAAATGGGGCTCCCTGGGAACTACGAGCAGTACTTC; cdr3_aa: CASSPQMGLPGNYEQYF
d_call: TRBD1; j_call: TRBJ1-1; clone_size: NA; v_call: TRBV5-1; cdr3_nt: TGCGCCAGCAGCTTGATTGGGACAGGAAGGAACACTGAAGCTTTCTTT; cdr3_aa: CASSLIGTGRNTEAFF
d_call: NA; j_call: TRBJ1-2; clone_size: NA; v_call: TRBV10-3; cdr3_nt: TGTGCCATCAGTGAGTTTAGAGCTAACTATGGCTACACCTTC; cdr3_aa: CAISEFRANYGYTF
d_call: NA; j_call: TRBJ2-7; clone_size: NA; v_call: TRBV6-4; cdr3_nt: TGTGCCAGCAGTGAAGAGGAGGTTTGGCCCTACGAGCAGTACTTC; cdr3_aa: CASSEEEVWPYEQYF
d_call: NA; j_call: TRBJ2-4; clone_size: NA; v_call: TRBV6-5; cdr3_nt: TGTGCCAGCAGTTCCAACCCCCTCGGGGGCATTCAGTACTTC; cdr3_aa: CASSSNPLGGIQYF
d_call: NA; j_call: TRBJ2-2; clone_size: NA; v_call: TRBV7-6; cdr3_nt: TGTGCCAGCAGCGTAGGACTACTCTTGACGGGGACCGGGGAGCTGTTTTTT; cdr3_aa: CASSVGLLLTGTGELFF
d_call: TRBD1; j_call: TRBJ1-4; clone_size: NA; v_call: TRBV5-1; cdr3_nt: TGCGCCAGCAGCTTGGGTCCAGGGGGCAGTGAAAAACTGTTTTTT; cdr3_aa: CASSLGPGGSEKLFF
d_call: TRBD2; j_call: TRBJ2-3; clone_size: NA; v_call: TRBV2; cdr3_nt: TGTGCCAGCAAGGGACTAGCGGGGGGTCTGGCAGATACGCAGTATTTT; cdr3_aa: CASKGLAGGLADTQYF
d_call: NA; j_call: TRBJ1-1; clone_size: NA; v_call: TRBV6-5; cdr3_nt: TGTGCCAGCAGACCCGGACACCTGAACACTGAAGCTTTCTTT; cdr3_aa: CASRPGHLNTEAFF
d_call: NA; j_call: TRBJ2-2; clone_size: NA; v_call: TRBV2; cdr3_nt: TGTGCCATCAACAGGAACACCGGGGAGCTGTTTTTT; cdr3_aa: CAINRNTGELFF
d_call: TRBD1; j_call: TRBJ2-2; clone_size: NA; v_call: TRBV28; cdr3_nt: TGTGCCAGCAGAGCCCAGGGGGCGCTCACCGGGGAGCTGTTTTTT; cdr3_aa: CASRAQGALTGELFF
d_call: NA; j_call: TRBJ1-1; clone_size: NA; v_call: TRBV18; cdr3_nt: TGTGCCACTCTTCGGGGAAGTGGCACTGAAGCTTTCTTT; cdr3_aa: CATLRGSGTEAFF
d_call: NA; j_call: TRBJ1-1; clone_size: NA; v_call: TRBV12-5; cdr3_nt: TGTGCTAGTGGTTCCCCGGGGGAAGCTTTCTTT; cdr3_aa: CASGSPGEAFF
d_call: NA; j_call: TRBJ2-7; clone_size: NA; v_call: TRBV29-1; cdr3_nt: TGCAGCGTCGTCACCCCTCGGACAGATTTCTACGAGCAGTACTTC; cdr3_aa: CSVVTPRTDFYEQYF
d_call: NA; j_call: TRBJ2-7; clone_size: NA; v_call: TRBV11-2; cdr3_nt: TGTGCCAGCAGCGGGCGACTAATAATTTACTCCTACGAGCAGTACTTC; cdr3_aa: CASSGRLIIYSYEQYF
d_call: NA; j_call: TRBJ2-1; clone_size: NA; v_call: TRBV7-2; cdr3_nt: TGTGCCAGCAGCCGCCAGGGGTCTATCTCCTACAATGAGCAGTTCTTC; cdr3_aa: CASSRQGSISYNEQFF
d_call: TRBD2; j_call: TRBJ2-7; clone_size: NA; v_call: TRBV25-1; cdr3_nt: TGTGCCAGTCTAGCGGTTTCCTACGAGCAGTACTTC; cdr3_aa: CASLAVSYEQYF
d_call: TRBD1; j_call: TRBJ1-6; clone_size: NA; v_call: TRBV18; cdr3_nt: TGTGCCAGCTCACCTTTGAACAAACGTGGGACAGGGGATAATAATTCACCCCTCCACTTT; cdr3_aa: CASSPLNKRGTGDNNSPLHF
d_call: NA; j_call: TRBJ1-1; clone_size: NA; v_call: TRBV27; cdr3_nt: TGTGCCAGCAGCCCCCAGGGGCCCCATGGTGAAGCTTTCTTT; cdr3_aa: CASSPQGPHGEAFF
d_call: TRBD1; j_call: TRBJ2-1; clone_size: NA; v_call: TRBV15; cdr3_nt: TGTGCCACCAGCAGAGGGACAGGGGACTACAATGAGCAGTTCTTC; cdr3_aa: CATSRGTGDYNEQFF
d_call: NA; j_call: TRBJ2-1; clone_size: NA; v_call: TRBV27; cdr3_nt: TGTGCCAGCAGTTTCTCCGTCTCCTCCTACAATGAGCAGTTCTTC; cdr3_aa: CASSFSVSSYNEQFF
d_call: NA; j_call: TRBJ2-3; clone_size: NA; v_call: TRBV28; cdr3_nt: TGTGCCAGCAGCCCACTGAGACAGGTTCTAGATACGCAGTATTTT; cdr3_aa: CASSPLRQVLDTQYF
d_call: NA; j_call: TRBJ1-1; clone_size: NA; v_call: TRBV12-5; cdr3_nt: TGTGCTAGTGGCTGGGACACCCAGAACACTGAAGCTTTCTTT; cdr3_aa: CASGWDTQNTEAFF
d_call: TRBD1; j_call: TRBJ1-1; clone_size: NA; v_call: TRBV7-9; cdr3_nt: TGTGCCAGCAGCCCGGACATGACAGGGGGTATAGGTGTGGGAACTTTCTTT; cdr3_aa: CASSPDMTGGIGVGTFF
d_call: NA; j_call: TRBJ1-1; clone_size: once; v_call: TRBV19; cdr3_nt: TGTGCCAGTAGGGCCGGGCTGGGAGACCCTAACACTGAAGCTTTCTTT; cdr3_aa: CASRAGLGDPNTEAFF
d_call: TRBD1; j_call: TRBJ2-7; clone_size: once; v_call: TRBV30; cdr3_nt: TGTGCCTGGAGTTGGGGACAGAAGCACGAGCAGTACTTC; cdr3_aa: CAWSWGQKHEQYF
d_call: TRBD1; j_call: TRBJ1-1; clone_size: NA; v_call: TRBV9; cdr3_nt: TGTGCCAGCAGCGTTACAGGGGAAATTGAAGCTTTCTTT; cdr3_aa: CASSVTGEIEAFF
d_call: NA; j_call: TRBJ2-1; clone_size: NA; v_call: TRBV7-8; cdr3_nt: TGTGCCAGCAGCCCCGGACTGCACAATGAGCAGTTCTTC; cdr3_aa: CASSPGLHNEQFF
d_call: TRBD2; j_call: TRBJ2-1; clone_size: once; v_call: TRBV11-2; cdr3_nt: TGTGCCAGCAGTTTTCTAGCGGAGCCGTACAATGAGCAGTTCTTC; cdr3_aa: CASSFLAEPYNEQFF
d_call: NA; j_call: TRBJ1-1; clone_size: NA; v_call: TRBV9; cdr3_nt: TGTGCCAGCAGCGTAGGTACGTTGGGAGATACTGAAGCTTTCTTT; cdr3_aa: CASSVGTLGDTEAFF
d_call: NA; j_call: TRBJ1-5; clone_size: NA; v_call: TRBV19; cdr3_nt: TGTGCCAGTAGCCGTACACAGGGTGCGGGCAATCAGCCCCAGCATTTT; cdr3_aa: CASSRTQGAGNQPQHF